This T cell receptor beta chain was recovered during a study of blood T cell repertoires in COVID-19. Here immunoSEQ multiplex PCR was the method, and the copy in TCRdb shows in-frame clones only, minus some. Of approximately 140,000 clones detected, around 88% appear once; the ten largest clones hold more than 1.5%. With V trimmed by 4 bases and J by 1 base, 4 bases remained unmatched. This CDR3 comprises 15 residues. The germline V gene has CDR1 SNHLY and CDR2 FYNNEI. The sequencing sample was made of peripheral blood. The rearrangement joins TRBV2 to TRBJ1-1; 9 bases are a match to TRBD1. This TCR was sampled from a woman aged 55-70 years with acute or convalescent COVID-19. The CDR3 DNA is TGTGCCAGCAGTGGACAGGGGGTCGGGAACACTGAAGCTTTCTTT. This translates into CASSGQGVGNTEAFF.